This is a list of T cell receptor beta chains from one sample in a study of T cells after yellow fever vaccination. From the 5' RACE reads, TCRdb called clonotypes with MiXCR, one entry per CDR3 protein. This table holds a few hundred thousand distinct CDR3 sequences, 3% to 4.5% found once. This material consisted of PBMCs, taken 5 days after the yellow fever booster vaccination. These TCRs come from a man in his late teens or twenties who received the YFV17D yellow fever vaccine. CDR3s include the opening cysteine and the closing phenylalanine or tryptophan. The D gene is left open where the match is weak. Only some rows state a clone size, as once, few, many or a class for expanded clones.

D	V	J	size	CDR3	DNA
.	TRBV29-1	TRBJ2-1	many	CSVDRESYNEQFF	TGCAGCGTTGACCGGGAGTCCTACAATGAGCAGTTCTTC
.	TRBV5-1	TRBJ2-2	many	CASSLGRVAGELFF	TGCGCCAGCAGCTTGGGCAGGGTCGCCGGGGAGCTGTTTTTT
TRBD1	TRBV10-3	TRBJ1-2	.	CAISPGQGDGYTF	TGTGCCATCAGCCCCGGACAGGGAGATGGCTACACCTTC
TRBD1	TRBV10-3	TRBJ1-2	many	CAIRKSGGTPFYGYTF	TGTGCCATCAGGAAATCAGGGGGGACACCTTTCTATGGCTACACCTTC
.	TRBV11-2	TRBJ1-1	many	CASSPTVDTEAFF	TGTGCCAGCAGTCCGACAGTTGACACTGAAGCTTTCTTT
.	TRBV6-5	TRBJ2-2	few	CASSYGGALKIGELFF	TGTGCCAGCAGTTACGGGGGGGCGCTTAAAATCGGGGAGCTGTTTTTT
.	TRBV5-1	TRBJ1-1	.	CASSDRTSLGTEAFF	TGCGCCAGCAGCGATCGGACATCATTGGGAACTGAAGCTTTCTTT
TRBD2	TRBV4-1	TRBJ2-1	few	CASSRTSGGAYEQFF	TGCGCCAGCAGCCGTACTAGCGGGGGGGCCTATGAGCAGTTCTTC
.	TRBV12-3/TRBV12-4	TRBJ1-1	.	CASSSRSTEAFF	TGTGCCAGCAGTTCGAGGAGCACTGAAGCTTTCTTT
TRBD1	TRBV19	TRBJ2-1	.	CASSIIPLTGYNEQFF	TGTGCCAGTAGTATTATCCCCTTGACAGGGTACAATGAGCAGTTCTTC
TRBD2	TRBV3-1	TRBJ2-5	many	CASSQGPSGGARETQYF	TGTGCCAGCAGCCAGGGACCCAGCGGGGGGGCCAGGGAGACCCAGTACTTC
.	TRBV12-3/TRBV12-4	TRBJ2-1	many	CASSVGQGNEQFF	TGTGCCAGCAGCGTTGGGCAGGGGAATGAGCAGTTCTTC
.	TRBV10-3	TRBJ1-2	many	CAISDLRRGNYGYTF	TGTGCCATCAGTGACCTTAGGAGGGGGAACTATGGCTACACCTTC